The 13 T cell receptor beta chains given below trace back to one sample, sequenced in a study of blood T cell repertoires in COVID-19 (TCRdb year 2020). The library relied on the immunoSEQ multiplex PCR assay. TCRdb took this table from immuneACCESS and kept in-frame rearrangements with V and J called. Such tables lack part of the clones; where checked against another copy, unresolved V genes explain under half of the gap, and the rest is unexplained. The sample table holds over 200,000 clones, of which 70% to 90% were seen once. Of the sample, approximately 10% is held by the ten largest clones. The sample comprised PBMCs or T cells enriched from blood (not recorded which). These receptor sequences come from a man aged 25 to 45 who had recovered from COVID-19.

The rearrangement links TRBV18 to TRBJ1-3; possible D gene TRBD1, 5 bases. Germline V gene sequence: CDR1 KGHSH, CDR2 LQKENI. With 0 bases removed from V and 4 bases from J, the gap between germline ends came to 10 bases. CDR3 length: 15 amino acids. The CDR3 reads CASSPPGGTGNTIYF. In DNA form, the CDR3 reads TGTGCCAGCTCACCACCTGGAGGGACCGGAAACACCATATATTTT.

This chain joins TRBV6-5 and TRBJ2-7; 10 bases match TRBD1. The CDR3 is made up of 15 amino acids. Germline-derived CDR1 and CDR2 are MNHEY and SVGAGI. V trimming: 1 base; J trimming: 4 bases; junction bases outside the gene matches: 4. CDR3 protein: CASSYYRGQGYEQYF. The CDR3 DNA reads as TGTGCCAGCAGTTACTACAGGGGACAGGGGTACGAGCAGTACTTC.

The chain has TRBV10-3 and TRBJ2-3; a weak D match, TRBD1 (5 bases). The CDR3 loop spans 14 amino acids. The germline CDR1 and CDR2 sequences are ENHRY and SYGVKD. The ends were cut back, 10 bases at V and 0 bases at J, with 14 bases in the middle. Written as DNA, the CDR3 is TGTGCCACTCAAGGGGTATATAGCACAGATACGCAGTATTTT. It is translated as CATQGVYSTDTQYF.

This chain connects TRBV5-5 to TRBJ2-3; the D gene is possibly TRBD2 (7 bases). V lost 4 bases and J lost 0, with 15 bases in between. Germline V gene data show CDR1 as SGHKS and CDR2 as YYEKEE (reference sequence). The CDR3 extends over 16 amino acids. CDR3 protein: CASSLLPGGSTDTQYF. CDR3 bases: TGTGCCAGCAGCCTACTGCCGGGGGGCAGCACAGATACGCAGTATTTT.

CDR3 sequence: CASGDEGGNQPQHF. For the CDR3, the DNA is TGTGCCAGCGGGGATGAAGGGGGCAATCAGCCCCAGCATTTT. V is TRBV4-2 and J is TRBJ1-5, with D maybe TRBD1 (5 bases). CDR1 and CDR2 (germline): LGHNA, YNFKEQ. The CDR3 runs to 14 residues. Deletions cut 8 bases from V and 2 bases from J, with 13 bases between.

The chain links TRBV3-1 (or the pseudogene TRBV3-2) to TRBJ1-2; 7 bases fit TRBD1. The V and J ends lost 6 bases and 5 bases, in that order; junction bases with no gene match: 6. This CDR3 has 13 residues. In germline, CDR1 is LGHDT, CDR2 YNNKEL (reference sequence). In DNA form, the CDR3 reads TGTGCCAGCAGTCCCTCACAGGGGTATGGCTACACCTTC. Protein: CASSPSQGYGYTF.

This clone turned up a few times. No DNA is shown, since the ends of the CDR3 on it are uncertain; the CDR3 is the one TCRdb lists. This chain links TRBV21-1 with TRBJ1-3; the table's D gene call, TRBD1, was not cross checked with the DNA. TRBV21-1 is tagged as a pseudogene. The length of the CDR3 is 15 amino acids, counting both ends. This CDR3 is CASSPPWAGGNTIYF.

The rearrangement uses TRBV5-1 and TRBJ1-2; the D is unclear. Trimming removed 0 bases from V and 2 bases from J, with 8 bases in between. The CDR3 totals 14 residues. Germline V gene data show CDR1 as SGHRS and CDR2 as YFSETQ. CDR3 DNA: TGCGCCAGCAGCTTGGGTTCAGGAAACTATGGCTACACCTTC. It specifies CASSLGSGNYGYTF.

The V gene is TRBV5-1, the J gene TRBJ2-7, with TRBD1 matching over 12 bases. The CDR3 is 15 amino acids. CDR1 is SGHRS, CDR2 YFSETQ, per germline. V was pared by 3 bases and J by 5 bases, with 6 bases of the junction left unmatched. CDR3 bases: TGCGCCAGCAGCTCCTCCGGGACAGGGGGCAACGAGCAGTACTTC. As protein: CASSSSGTGGNEQYF.

The chain carries TRBV5-4 and TRBJ1-2; D gene uncertain. V was clipped by 1 base and J by 3 bases, with 16 bases between them. The CDR3 runs 16 residues. The germline CDR1 and CDR2 sequences are SGHNT and YYREEE (reference sequence). The CDR3 DNA is TGTGCCAGCAGCTTGCCCGCTTTTGAGGGCTACTATGGCTACACCTTC. Translation gives CASSLPAFEGYYGYTF.

V is TRBV2 and J is TRBJ2-7; D is unclear. This CDR3 spans 13 amino acids. Trimming took off 6 bases at V and 0 bases at J, with 9 bases between the two ends. Germline CDR1 SNHLY, CDR2 FYNNEI. CDR3 loop: CASRDWHSYEQYF. The CDR3 DNA is TGTGCCAGCAGAGACTGGCACTCCTACGAGCAGTACTTC.

The V call is TRBV15, the J call TRBJ2-1; the D gene is possibly TRBD2 (6 bases). Trimming cost V 1 base and J 4 bases, with 14 bases left between them. The germline CDR1 and CDR2 sequences are LNHNV and YYDKDF (reference sequence). The CDR3 covers 16 residues. This CDR3 reads CATSRAITSSYNEQFF. DNA of the CDR3: TGTGCCACCAGCAGAGCAATAACTAGCTCTTACAATGAGCAGTTCTTC.

The genes are TRBV6-5 and TRBJ1-1; D is uncertain. V lost 7 bases to trimming and J lost 1 base, with 16 bases between them. This CDR3 spans 15 amino acids. Per germline, CDR1 MNHEY and CDR2 SVGAGI. The CDR3 protein is CASMLHPLGNTEAFF. In DNA, the CDR3 is TGTGCCAGCATGCTTCACCCGCTCGGGAACACTGAAGCTTTCTTT.